This paragraph reports one T cell receptor beta chain. The antigen remains unidentified. This CDR3 has 14 amino acids. Trimming removed 3 bases from V and 5 bases from J; junction bases left unmatched: 7. Germline V lookup: CDR1 SGHRS, CDR2 YFSETQ. The data were taken from a study of cytomegalovirus exposure and HLA in healthy donors. Background on the study: Early release data held some 80 million unique TCRs from HLA-typed donors. Whole-study findings and limits: A prior analysis recorded that most TCR beta V segments were productive about 87% or about 30% of the time. The authors later found most CMV-associated TCR beta chains appeared HLA-restricted.

The PCR made use of 60 Vbeta and 13 Jbeta primers. Profiled with immunoSEQ multiplex PCR; TCRdb holds only in-frame clones, not every one. The data hold about 150,000 clones, with 80% to 85% observed a single time. The sample was PBMCs. This chain connects TRBV5-1 to TRBJ1-2; 7 bases align to TRBD1. The TCR comes from a man younger than 35 in good health and CMV-seronegative. The CDR3 spells CASSSGQMNYGYTF. In nucleotides, the CDR3 is TGCGCCAGCAGCTCGGGACAGATGAATTATGGCTACACCTTC.